This T cell receptor (beta chain) was obtained from a study of T cell responses to AZD1222 COVID-19 vaccine. About the study: Second-dose intervals of approximately 4 or approximately 12 weeks were pooled. Findings of the study overall: Per reports, nearly half of all spike-specific TCRs target regions that are unmutated in variants. Seropositive AZD1222 recipients at baseline numbered only 6 or 7. Mostly white British, mostly female donors; authors suggested clonal diversity may be underestimated.

TCRdb keeps only in-frame clones here, not all; method: immunoSEQ multiplex PCR. The sample lists more than 85,000 clones; about 85% were seen once. Trimming shortened V by 2 bases and J by 0 bases, and 7 bases separated the two germline ends. The CDR3 runs to 14 residues. Germline V gene data show CDR1 as MDHEN and CDR2 as SYDVKM. Worth noting for this clone: Its antigen is not identified.

The sequenced sample was peripheral blood, obtained on day 0 of AZD1222 vaccination. The chain links TRBV28 to TRBJ1-1; D uncertain. The receptor was derived from an adult in good health. CDR3 nucleotide sequence: TGTGCCAGCAGTTTAGTAGGTTTGAACACTGAAGCTTTCTTT. Protein product: CASSLVGLNTEAFF.